This T cell receptor (beta chain) appears in the sequencing data of a study of blood T cells in healthy people across ages. Study-wide background: About one barcoded TCR beta cDNA was captured per two T cells.

A second about 6 to 12 cycle PCR used barcoded and J-beta primers. MiXCR, applied by TCRdb to the 5' RACE reads, yields one record per CDR3 protein. In the table there are about 1.6 million distinct CDR3 sequences, around 35% of which are singletons. This clonotype occurred once. This CDR3 comprises 14 residues. Trimming removed 6 bases at V and 11 bases at J, with 21 bases between. Germline CDR1 reads MNHEY; CDR2 reads SMNVEV (reference sequence). This clonotype was obtained from a woman younger than 45 in good health. Input material: blood. The rearrangement uses TRBV27 and TRBJ2-3, with a tentative D call TRBD1 (6 bases). The CDR3 protein is CASRGASIGIRQYF. The CDR3, as DNA: TGTGCCAGCAGGGGGGCGTCGATCGGGATAAGGCAGTATTTT.